These 27 T cell receptor beta chains were all obtained from the same sample, sequenced in a study of radiotherapy plus CTLA-4 blockade in lung cancer. Sequencing was performed with immunoSEQ multiplex PCR; in TCRdb, only in-frame clones are kept and a portion is missing. The repertoire holds 50,000 to 70,000 clones, approximately 84% seen once, with over 6% in the top ten. The specimen was peripheral blood, collected from a patient treated with radiotherapy plus ipilimumab. The receptors come from a human donor with non-small cell lung cancer whose response to radiotherapy plus ipilimumab could not be evaluated.

The table lists this clone with a few counts. This chain connects TRBV27 to TRBJ2-7, with 7 bases aligning to TRBD2. The CDR3 extends over 13 amino acids. Germline lookup yields CDR1 MNHEY and CDR2 SMNVEV (reference sequence). Trimming cost V 5 bases and J 2 bases; bases outside gene matches: 3. CDR3 loop: CASSPSGAYEQYF. CDR3 DNA: TGTGCCAGCAGTCCCAGCGGGGCCTACGAGCAGTACTTC.

The J gene is TRBJ2-1, the V gene TRBV18; TRBD1 matches 7 bases. CDR1 is KGHSH and CDR2 is LQKENI in the germline V gene. The CDR3 covers 14 residues. V lost 6 bases and J lost 6; bases outside the gene matches: 8. CDR3 sequence (DNA): TGTGCCAGCTCGCAACGGGACAGTTTCAATGAGCAGTTCTTC. It specifies CASSQRDSFNEQFF.

Here the CDR3 DNA reads TGTGCCAGCAGTCCACGGGTGGGTGTGAAGTATTTT. Protein: CASSPRVGVKYF. The chain recombines TRBV6-5 with TRBJ2-3; D gene uncertain. This CDR3 contains 12 residues. The germline gives CDR1 MNHEY, CDR2 SVGAGI. The V end lost 5 bases, the J end lost 13 bases, and 16 bases lay between the germline ends.

This chain joins TRBV7-2 and TRBJ2-1, with D possibly being TRBD2 (5 bases). This CDR3 is built from 15 residues. V lost 2 bases, J lost 4 bases, and 12 bases lay in between. From germline, CDR1 is SGHTA and CDR2 FQGNSA. This CDR3 is CASSLTRERYNEQFF. CDR3 DNA sequence: TGTGCCAGCAGCTTAACGAGGGAGAGATACAATGAGCAGTTCTTC.

The V gene is TRBV7-9, the J gene TRBJ1-5; 12 bases match TRBD1. There are 17 residues in the CDR3. The germline gives CDR1 SEHNR, CDR2 FQNEAQ (reference sequence). V shed 6 bases and J 0 bases; nucleotides not matched to a gene: 6. CDR3 region: CASSTTGQGASNQPQHF. CDR3 coding DNA: TGTGCCAGCAGTACTACGGGACAGGGGGCTAGCAATCAGCCCCAGCATTTT.

The J gene is TRBJ1-1, the V gene TRBV5-1; the match to TRBD1 covers 7 bases. The V gene's germline CDR1 is SGHRS and CDR2 YFSETQ. V shed 4 bases, J shed 0 bases, and the junction held 3 bases outside the gene matches. The CDR3 is made up of 14 amino acids. The CDR3 here is CASSGGQLNTEAFF. The CDR3 coding sequence is TGCGCCAGCAGCGGGGGACAGCTGAACACTGAAGCTTTCTTT.

The genes are TRBV19 and TRBJ1-5, with D unclear. Trimming pared 3 bases from V and 3 bases from J, leaving 9 bases between. This CDR3 has 14 amino acids. In germline, CDR1 is LNHDA, CDR2 SQIVND (reference sequence). The CDR3 loop is CASSIDRFNQPQHF. In DNA form, the CDR3 reads TGTGCCAGTAGTATTGATAGATTCAATCAGCCCCAGCATTTT. The full variable domain, in which reference TRBV19 and TRBJ1-5 provide the parts outside the CDR3, is DGGITQSPKYLFRKEGQNVTLSCEQNLNHDAMYWYRQDPGQGLRLIYYSQIVNDFQKGDIAEGYSVSREKKESFPLTVTSAQKNPTAFYLCASSIDRFNQPQHFGDGTRLSIL.

The chain carries TRBV4-3 and TRBJ2-5, with 9 nucleotides matching TRBD1. CDR3 length: 17 residues. Germline V gene data show CDR1 as LGHNA and CDR2 as YSLEER. With 0 bases clipped from V and 4 bases from J, the junction kept 9 bases outside the gene matches. CDR3 residues: CASSQDRAGQGGETQYF. CDR3 nucleotide sequence: TGCGCCAGCAGCCAAGATCGAGCGGGACAGGGAGGAGAGACCCAGTACTTC.

V and J are TRBV11-2 and TRBJ2-7; TRBD1 is a possible D gene (5 bases). Germline lookup yields CDR1 SGHAT and CDR2 FQNNGV. V lost 2 bases to trimming and J lost 5 bases, with 19 bases between them. The CDR3 length is 16 residues. The CDR3 sequence: CASSLLPAGFRNEQYF. The CDR3 coding sequence is TGTGCCAGCAGCTTATTACCGGCAGGGTTCCGAAACGAGCAGTACTTC.

This clone was seen only once. CDR3 loop: CASSTGLAYTDTQYF. In DNA form, the CDR3 reads TGTGCCAGCAGCACGGGACTAGCATACACAGATACGCAGTATTTT. This chain uses TRBV5-6 with TRBJ2-3, with 9 bases identical to TRBD2. This CDR3 spans 15 amino acids. Germline CDR1 is SGHDT and CDR2 is YYEEEE. J lost 2 bases, V lost 4 bases, and 5 bases had no gene match.

The chain is built from TRBV19 and TRBJ1-5, with TRBD1 matching 9 bases. Unmatched junction bases numbered 7, after V lost 6 bases and J lost 7 bases. There are 14 residues in the CDR3. Germline lookup yields CDR1 LNHDA and CDR2 SQIVND (reference sequence). CDR3 protein: CASRTGGVGQPQHF. The CDR3 DNA sequence: TGTGCCAGTAGAACAGGGGGCGTAGGGCAGCCCCAGCATTTT.

The chain couples TRBV29-1 to TRBJ2-5; 10 bases align to TRBD2. Germline CDR1 is SQVTM and CDR2 is ANQGSEA. The CDR3 contains 15 residues. V lost 4 bases and J lost 4; bases outside the gene matches: 9. The CDR3 coding sequence is TGCAGCGTTGCTGGGAGCGGGGGGGCAGGAGAGACCCAGTACTTC. It is translated as CSVAGSGGAGETQYF.

This sequence joins TRBV5-1 and TRBJ1-2; tentatively, D is TRBD1 (5 bases). Germline V gives CDR1 SGHRS, CDR2 YFSETQ. The CDR3 contains 13 residues. V dropped 6 bases and J dropped 3 bases, with 12 bases sitting between them. DNA of the CDR3: TGCGCCAGCAAGGTAGGGGAGGACTATGGCTACACCTTC. This encodes CASKVGEDYGYTF.

The chain employs TRBV2 and TRBJ2-7; tentatively, D is TRBD1 (5 bases). Germline V lookup: CDR1 SNHLY, CDR2 FYNNEI. The CDR3 loop spans 15 amino acids. The V and J ends lost 6 bases and 3 bases respectively, with 18 bases between them. The CDR3 loop is CASRGLTVAHYEQYF. CDR3 bases: TGTGCCAGCAGGGGATTGACAGTCGCCCACTACGAGCAGTACTTC.

This sequence joins TRBV6-6 and TRBJ1-5, with 8 bases fitting TRBD1. The CDR3 totals 14 residues. V shed 6 bases, J shed 7 bases, and the junction held 8 bases outside the gene matches. CDR1 is MNHNY and CDR2 is SVGAGI in the germline V gene (reference sequence). CDR3 DNA sequence: TGTGCCAGCAGATCAGGGGGCCAAGGGCAGCCCCAGCATTTT. Encoded protein: CASRSGGQGQPQHF.

This chain connects TRBV28 to TRBJ1-1, with D perhaps matching TRBD1 (5 bases). V dropped 2 bases and J dropped 5 bases, with 9 bases sitting between them. The CDR3 loop spans 13 amino acids. CDR1 is MDHEN and CDR2 is SYDVKM in the germline V gene. The chain's CDR3 is CASSLGGGTEAFF. The CDR3 DNA follows: TGTGCCAGCAGTTTAGGGGGGGGAACTGAAGCTTTCTTT. Looking up the rest from reference TRBV28 and TRBJ1-1 gives the full variable domain: DVKVTQSSRYLVKRTGEKVFLECVQDMDHENMFWYRQDPGLGLRLIYFSYDVKMKEKGDIPEGYSVSREKKERFSLILESASTNQTSMYLCASSLGGGTEAFFGQGTRLTVV.

The rearrangement links TRBV6-5 to TRBJ2-2, with D perhaps matching TRBD1 (6 bases). This CDR3 has 15 amino acids. Per the germline V gene, CDR1 is MNHEY and CDR2 is SVGAGI. The ends were cut back, 0 bases at V and 1 base at J, with 6 bases in the middle. CDR3 residues: CASSYSGQNTGELFF. The CDR3 DNA is TGTGCCAGCAGTTACTCGGGACAGAACACCGGGGAGCTGTTTTTT.

This rearrangement joins TRBV4-1 to TRBJ2-1, with 14 bases aligning to TRBD2. Germline V gene lookup returns CDR1 MGHRA and CDR2 YSYEKL. The CDR3 is made up of 16 amino acids. The junction had 7 bases not matched to a gene; V was cut back by 3 bases and J by 9 bases. The CDR3 loop is CASSHPGLAGGTEQFF. CDR3 sequence (DNA): TGCGCCAGCAGCCACCCAGGACTAGCGGGGGGCACTGAGCAGTTCTTC.

The J gene is TRBJ1-1, the V gene TRBV5-1; 7 positions match TRBD1. Germline-derived CDR1 and CDR2 are SGHRS and YFSETQ. The CDR3 is 15 residues long. With 0 bases clipped from V and 8 bases from J, the junction kept 10 bases outside the gene matches. This CDR3 is CASSLEGRGWEEAFF. In DNA form, the CDR3 reads TGCGCCAGCAGCTTGGAGGGCAGGGGGTGGGAGGAAGCTTTCTTT.

This clone turned up a few times. The rearrangement uses TRBV2 and TRBJ2-3; 10 bases map to TRBD2. The CDR3 covers 15 residues. From germline, CDR1 is SNHLY and CDR2 FYNNEI. Trimming at V came to 6 bases and at J to 5 bases, leaving 8 bases not matched to a gene. The CDR3 is CASRTLAGQGDTQYF. The CDR3 coding sequence is TGTGCCAGCAGGACACTAGCGGGGCAGGGAGATACGCAGTATTTT.

Only one count was recorded for this clone. This chain links TRBV4-3 with TRBJ1-4; TRBD1 aligns across 7 bases. Germline V lookup: CDR1 LGHNA, CDR2 YSLEER. J lost 6 bases, V lost 1 base, and 5 bases had no gene match. The CDR3 covers 15 residues. CDR3 residues: CASSQAGTVYEKLFF. The CDR3 nucleotides are TGCGCCAGCAGCCAAGCCGGGACAGTTTATGAAAAACTGTTTTTT.

This clone was counted between two and nine times. The genes are TRBV6-1 and TRBJ2-7; 8 bases are a match to TRBD2. Germline V CDR1 and CDR2: MNHNS, SASEGT. V dropped 3 bases and J dropped 2; count of bases not matched to a gene: 9. The length of the CDR3 is 16 residues. CDR3 protein: CASSEAGGGSPYEQYF. The CDR3 region has the DNA TGTGCCAGCAGTGAGGCAGGCGGGGGGTCCCCCTACGAGCAGTACTTC.

The CDR3 coding sequence is TGTGCCAGCAGCTTGGTGCCTAGCGGGGGGGCCAATGAGCAGTTCTTC. It translates to CASSLVPSGGANEQFF. The chain joins TRBV5-4 to TRBJ2-1, with 12 positions matching TRBD2. This CDR3 is built from 16 residues. J lost 6 bases, V lost 0 bases, and 4 bases had no gene match. Looked up from germline, CDR1 is SGHNT and CDR2 is YYREEE (reference sequence). The variable domain in full, completed from reference TRBV5-4 and TRBJ2-1, reads ETGVTQSPTHLIKTRGQQVTLRCSSQSGHNTVSWYQQALGQGPQFIFQYYREEENGRGNFPPRFSGLQFPNYSSELNVNALELDDSALYLCASSLVPSGGANEQFFGPGTRLTVL.

This clone was observed at least ten times. The J gene is TRBJ1-1, the V gene TRBV4-3, with D unclear. The CDR3 has 14 residues. Germline lookup yields CDR1 LGHNA and CDR2 YSLEER. V was clipped by 0 bases and J by 3 bases, with 8 bases between them. For the CDR3, the DNA is TGCGCCAGCAGCCAAGATCCCGGGGACACTGAAGCTTTCTTT. This codes for CASSQDPGDTEAFF.

This clone is a singleton in its sample. The chain has TRBV19 and TRBJ2-4, with 15 bases matching TRBD2. CDR3 length: 16 residues. The V and J ends lost 6 bases and 8 bases, in that order; junction bases with no gene match: 8. From germline, CDR1 is LNHDA and CDR2 SQIVND (reference sequence). The CDR3 nucleotides read TGTGCCAGTAGACCAGGACTAGCGGGGGGGGATGACATTCAGTACTTC. Translation gives CASRPGLAGGDDIQYF.

This clone has only a few counts. The J gene is TRBJ2-1, the V gene TRBV7-6, with D unclear. Germline V gene sequence: CDR1 SGHVS, CDR2 FNYEAQ. Trimming removed 4 bases at V and 9 bases at J, with 16 bases between. The length of the CDR3 is 14 residues. The CDR3 protein is CASSSPARRGEQFF. In DNA form, the CDR3 reads TGTGCCAGCAGCTCTCCCGCGCGACGCGGTGAGCAGTTCTTC.

This clone has more than one count but fewer than ten. The chain joins TRBV9 to TRBJ1-5; 8 bases are a match to TRBD1. CDR3 length equals 14 residues. Unmatched junction bases numbered 3, after V lost 3 bases and J lost 4 bases. Germline loops: CDR1 SGDLS, CDR2 YYNGEE. The CDR3 coding sequence is TGTGCCAGCAGCGCGGGACAGGCGAATCAGCCCCAGCATTTT. Protein product: CASSAGQANQPQHF.